A selection of T cell receptor beta chains follows, all from one sample in a study of T-cell reconstitution after alpha-beta-depleted transplantation in children. A single record per CDR3 protein comes from TCRdb applying MiXCR to the PCR reads. The sample records some 450,000 distinct CDR3 sequences, approximately 41% being singletons. Sequencing used PBMCs, obtained before TCRalphabeta/CD19-depleted stem cell transplant. Receptors originate from a girl under 10 years old with aplastic anemia, due to receive a stem cell transplant. CDR3s leave out the opening cysteine and the closing phenylalanine or tryptophan. The listing skips clone size in some rows; elsewhere it reads once, few, many or a size class.

j_call,v_call,clone_size,cdr3_aa
TRBJ2-5,TRBV4-2,many,ASSLVATDLQETQY
TRBJ2-3,TRBV20-1,.,SATTGGRGDTQY
TRBJ1-2,TRBV10-3,.,AISETSGRNYGYT
TRBJ2-5,TRBV2,once,ASGWQAPTQTQY
TRBJ2-5,TRBV11-2,.,ASSLEFLAGLETQY
TRBJ2-3,TRBV13,once,ASSLGASGGHTDTQY
TRBJ2-2,TRBV5-6,few,ASSPTFRNTGELF
TRBJ1-2,TRBV7-8,.,ASSTRLQGEGGYT
TRBJ1-4,TRBV12-3/TRBV12-4,many,ASSLVGEKLF
TRBJ2-1,TRBV5-1,few,ASGLSPPRTEQF
TRBJ1-5,TRBV29-1,.,SVTGQGGNQPQH
TRBJ1-6,TRBV2,once,ASSNRNSPLH
TRBJ2-1,TRBV28,once,ASGLRYGKTDEQF
TRBJ1-6,TRBV28,.,ASSSASSPLH
TRBJ1-5,TRBV5-5,.,ASSQWTDPDQPQH
TRBJ2-2,TRBV29-1,many,SVGKGGAGELF
TRBJ2-7,TRBV27,many,ASSSLAGGSSYEQY
TRBJ1-6,TRBV4-1,many,ASSFGQLNSPLH
TRBJ1-4,TRBV18,.,ASSPQQEKLF
TRBJ2-7,TRBV12-3/TRBV12-4,.,ASSLGPYYEQY
TRBJ2-7,TRBV20-1,.,SVPGGGEQY
TRBJ2-7,TRBV7-6,.,ASSLGGTAYEQY
TRBJ2-7,TRBV10-3,.,AISELAGDPYEQY
TRBJ2-7,TRBV12-3/TRBV12-4,.,ASTLRGGGNYEQY
TRBJ2-2,TRBV27,few,ASSLLIAGVGTGELF
TRBJ1-5,TRBV2,once,ASSGDTGNQPQH
TRBJ2-3,TRBV7-8,.,ASSLRASGRTSTDTQY
TRBJ2-7,TRBV10-2,.,ASSESAGYEQY
TRBJ1-1,TRBV5-1,few,ASSLVTARTEAF
TRBJ2-1,TRBV20-1,.,SARTSGSSLYNEQF
TRBJ2-7,TRBV20-1,.,SARDIGRFSYEQY
TRBJ2-3,TRBV10-3,many,AISASREGPTDTQY
TRBJ1-5,TRBV12-3/TRBV12-4,many,ASSFRQSSNQPQH
TRBJ2-7,TRBV7-9,many,ASSPSGGSSYEQY
TRBJ2-3,TRBV28,.,ASSFRTRGRSADTQY
TRBJ1-1,TRBV5-1,.,ASSLAGETEAF
TRBJ2-5,TRBV12-3/TRBV12-4,.,ASSLPPHREETQY
TRBJ1-2,TRBV5-1,many,ASSLEGRGENGYT
TRBJ2-2,TRBV2,few,ASNRDSGELF
TRBJ2-7,TRBV20-1,.,RAPEQY
TRBJ2-4,TRBV29-1,.,SVVDRAAKNIQY
TRBJ2-5,TRBV6-5,.,ASSYSGAGGETQY
TRBJ2-1,TRBV11-2,many,ASKWWGEVHNNEQF
TRBJ1-2,TRBV5-6,once,ASSLRPPLYGYT
TRBJ1-5,TRBV5-1,many,ASSLSGDNQPQH
TRBJ2-1,TRBV29-1,.,SVVGTPDNEQF
TRBJ1-2,TRBV6-6,.,ATRDLGDGYT
TRBJ2-1,TRBV9,once,ARAPPGLAHNEQF
TRBJ2-1,TRBV20-1,few,SAIGGTYNNEQF
TRBJ1-2,TRBV27,few,ASWGQGASGYT
TRBJ2-3,TRBV5-1,few,ASSWDGQRSTDTQY
TRBJ2-3,TRBV5-5,.,ASSVPSGTGFSTDTQY
TRBJ2-7,TRBV27,many,ASSLLRTGGPYEQY